The 10 T cell receptor beta chains given below trace back to one sample, sequenced in a study of naive and memory T cell subsets (dated by TCRdb to the late 2010s). Libraries came from UMI-ligation and nested PCR. Data came from an Illumina MiSeq. To cover both TRBC1 and TRBC2, the beta constant-region primer consisted of an equimolar mix of two oligonucleotides. Through fastp at Q25 and MiXCR, TCRdb rebuilt clones from the public reads, retaining in-frame beta chains. Each CDR3 protein appears once, grouped with its most common genes and DNA. The sample has roughly 98,000 distinct CDR3 sequences on record, more than 6.5% of them singletons. The ten largest clonotypes hold more than 1.5% of the sample. Source material: central memory CD4+ T cells from blood. The cell subset or site label on this specimen signifies: central memory, CD45RA- CD27+. The receptors stem from a human donor in good health.

The chain is built from TRBV7-2 and TRBJ2-7; 15 nucleotides agree with TRBD2. V shed 5 bases, J shed 2 bases, and the junction held 13 bases outside the gene matches. Germline V gives CDR1 SGHTA, CDR2 FQGNSA. CDR3 size: 19 residues. CDR3 sequence reads: CASSQFRTSGRARAYEQYF. DNA of the CDR3: TGTGCCAGCAGCCAATTTCGGACTAGCGGGAGGGCCCGCGCCTACGAGCAGTACTTC.

This clonotype has a count of ten or more. The rearrangement joins TRBV4-3 to TRBJ2-1; D may be TRBD1 or TRBD2 (5 bases each). V gave up 2 bases and J gave up 2 bases, with 19 bases separating them. Per germline, CDR1 LGHNA and CDR2 YSLEER. The CDR3 is 18 residues long. CDR3 region: CASSQYYGPGLTYNEQFF. CDR3 in DNA: TGCGCCAGCAGCCAATATTACGGCCCGGGGCTAACCTACAATGAGCAGTTCTTC.

This clonotype was counted a few times. DNA of the CDR3: TGTGCCAGCAGCAAACAGGGGAGCACTGAAGCTTTCTTT. Translating gives CASSKQGSTEAFF. The chain uses TRBV13 and TRBJ1-1, with 7 bases that match TRBD1. CDR3 length: 13 residues. V dropped 5 bases and J dropped 4; count of bases not matched to a gene: 4. Germline loops: CDR1 PRHDT, CDR2 FYEKMQ (reference sequence). Using reference TRBV13 and TRBJ1-1 for the parts outside the CDR3, the full variable domain is AAGVIQSPRHLIKEKRETATLKCYPIPRHDTVYWYQQGPGQDPQFLISFYEKMQSDKGSIPDRFSAQQFSDYHSELNMSSLELGDSALYFCASSKQGSTEAFFGQGTRLTVV.

This clonotype showed up just a few times. V is TRBV21-1 and J is TRBJ2-7; the D call in the table, TRBD1, was not verified against the DNA. TRBV21-1 is a listed pseudogene. The CDR3 length is 12 residues. The DNA for the CDR3 is TGTGCCAGCAGGGGGGTAACCTACGAGCAGTACTTC. Translated: CASRGVTYEQYF.

In its sample, this clonotype was seen many times. The rearrangement joins TRBV20-1 to TRBJ1-1; D possibly corresponds to TRBD1 (5 bases). Trimming shortened V by 5 bases and J by 6 bases, and 10 bases separated the two germline ends. The CDR3 contains 11 residues. The V gene's germline CDR1 is DFQATT and CDR2 SNEGSKA (reference sequence). The DNA of the CDR3 is TGCAGTGCTCATGAACAGGCTGAAGCTTTCTTT. Its protein is CSAHEQAEAFF.

This sequence joins TRBV5-4 and TRBJ2-3; a weak D match, TRBD2 (7 bases). CDR1 is SGHNT and CDR2 is YYREEE in the germline V gene (reference sequence). V gave up 3 bases and J gave up 1 base, with 24 bases separating them. The CDR3 loop spans 19 amino acids. CDR3 loop: CASSWRGGGLVSGTDTQYF. The CDR3 nucleotides are TGTGCCAGCAGCTGGCGAGGCGGGGGCCTAGTCTCGGGCACAGATACGCAGTATTTT.

This clonotype was picked up many times. J is TRBJ1-5 and V is TRBV12-3 or TRBV12-4, with a weak D call TRBD1 (6 bases). V gave up 1 base and J gave up 4 bases, with 20 bases separating them. CDR3 length equals 18 residues. The CDR3 reads CASSLEHFSGGANQPQHF. The CDR3 DNA sequence: TGTGCCAGCAGTTTAGAGCATTTCTCTGGGGGGGCAAATCAGCCCCAGCATTTT.

This clonotype came up a few times. J is TRBJ2-2 and V is TRBV7-2; no firm D call. The CDR3 is 14 amino acids. CDR1 is SGHTA and CDR2 is FQGNSA in the germline V gene. The V gene lost 4 bases and the J gene lost 4 bases, with 10 bases spanning the gap. In DNA, the CDR3 is TGTGCCAGCAGCTCCCGACTCCTCACCGGGGAGCTGTTTTTT. As protein: CASSSRLLTGELFF.

Many counts were recorded for this clonotype. The rearrangement joins TRBV9 to TRBJ1-2; D may be TRBD1 (6 bases). V was clipped by 3 bases and J by 1 base, with 10 bases between them. Germline V gene lookup returns CDR1 SGDLS and CDR2 YYNGEE. CDR3 length: 14 amino acids. CDR3 loop: CASSATGGNYGYTF. The CDR3 DNA sequence: TGTGCCAGCAGCGCGACAGGTGGTAACTATGGCTACACCTTC. Filled out from reference TRBV9 and TRBJ1-2, the complete variable domain reads DSGVTQTPKHLITATGQRVTLRCSPRSGDLSVYWYQQSLDQGLQFLIQYYNGEERAKGNILERFSAQQFPDLHSELNLSSLELGDSALYFCASSATGGNYGYTFGSGTRLTVV.

This clonotype has ten or more counts. The chain combines TRBV7-2 with TRBJ1-1, with D hard to call. Trimming removed 2 bases at V and 1 base at J, with 8 bases between. Germline V gives CDR1 SGHTA, CDR2 FQGNSA. The CDR3 covers 14 residues. Here the CDR3 reads CASSLHGPNTEAFF. CDR3 DNA sequence: TGTGCCAGCAGCTTACACGGACCGAACACTGAAGCTTTCTTT.